Each of the 24 T cell receptor beta chains below was sequenced from the same sample in a study of T cell changes during pregnancy in multiple sclerosis. Generated by immunoSEQ multiplex PCR, the TCRdb table keeps only in-frame clones and is missing some. The top ten hold 0.78% of the sample, which has 90,000 to 120,000 clones, roughly 92% seen once. Sequenced here: peripheral blood, sampled in the third trimester of pregnancy. These receptors originate from a female donor in good health, enrolled as a control in a pregnancy study.

The chain combines TRBV6-5 with TRBJ2-7; D might be TRBD2 (6 bases). The length of the CDR3 is 15 residues. With 2 bases removed from V and 4 bases from J, the gap between germline ends came to 15 bases. Germline CDR1 MNHEY, CDR2 SVGAGI. The chain's CDR3 is CASSYGSVGRYEQYF. The CDR3 coding sequence is TGTGCCAGCAGTTACGGGTCAGTAGGGAGGTACGAGCAGTACTTC.

This chain connects TRBV5-1 to TRBJ2-5; 8 bases fit TRBD1. CDR1 and CDR2 from the germline V gene are SGHRS and YFSETQ. With V trimmed by 0 bases and J by 5 bases, 6 bases remained unmatched. This CDR3 region has 15 residues. CDR3 in amino acids: CASSLGTGSRETQYF. The CDR3 DNA reads TGCGCCAGCAGCTTGGGGACAGGGTCAAGGGAGACCCAGTACTTC.

This clone was counted once. This chain connects TRBV9 to TRBJ1-5, with 7 bases aligning to TRBD1. This CDR3 has 15 amino acids. CDR1 is SGDLS and CDR2 is YYNGEE in the germline V gene. V shed 3 bases, J shed 7 bases, and the junction held 10 bases outside the gene matches. CDR3 loop: CASSATTGFGQPQHF. The DNA of the CDR3 is TGTGCCAGCAGCGCCACGACAGGGTTTGGGCAGCCCCAGCATTTT.

The chain carries TRBV19 and TRBJ1-2; 7 bases are a match to TRBD1. The germline V gene has CDR1 LNHDA and CDR2 SQIVND (reference sequence). Trimming at V came to 8 bases and at J to 3 bases, leaving 6 bases not matched to a gene. This CDR3 is 13 amino acids long. CDR3 sequence (DNA): TGTGCCAGTTCGAAGGGGGCGGACTATGGCTACACCTTC. Translating it yields CASSKGADYGYTF.

J is TRBJ2-7 and V is TRBV29-1, with D tentatively TRBD2 (5 bases). V lost 7 bases and J lost 6, with 13 bases in between. Germline V gene data show CDR1 as SQVTM and CDR2 as ANQGSEA. This CDR3 comprises 11 residues. CDR3 DNA: TGCAGCGCTGGAGGCTCTCTCGAGCAGTACTTC. It translates to CSAGGSLEQYF.

The V and J genes are TRBV7-8 and TRBJ1-5; D remains unclear. The V gene lost 5 bases and the J gene lost 5 bases, with 16 bases spanning the gap. The CDR3 runs 15 residues. CDR1 is SGHVS and CDR2 is FQNEAQ in the germline V gene. CDR3 nucleotide sequence: TGTGCCAGCAGCCAGGCGAGGGAACCCTATCAGCCCCAGCATTTT. The encoded protein is CASSQAREPYQPQHF.

J is TRBJ2-3 and V is TRBV13, with 7 positions matching TRBD1. V was clipped by 5 bases and J by 0 bases; unmatched bases: 5. Germline-derived CDR1 and CDR2 are PRHDT and FYEKMQ (reference sequence). This CDR3 is built from 15 residues. The CDR3 spells CASSPTGTSTDTQYF. As DNA, the CDR3 is TGTGCCAGCAGCCCGACAGGGACGAGCACAGATACGCAGTATTTT.

The chain joins TRBV9 to TRBJ2-7, with TRBD2 matching over 13 bases. Germline V gene lookup returns CDR1 SGDLS and CDR2 YYNGEE. The CDR3 is made up of 15 amino acids. The V gene end was trimmed by 4 bases and the J gene end by 2 bases; junction bases not matched to a gene: 3. The CDR3 DNA is TGTGCCAGCAGCTTACTAGCGGGGGGGACCTACGAGCAGTACTTC. Amino acids: CASSLLAGGTYEQYF.

The chain uses TRBV6-6 and TRBJ1-1, with D possibly being TRBD1 (6 bases). V was cut by 2 bases and J by 7 bases, with 11 bases left in between. Germline CDR1 reads MNHNY; CDR2 reads SVGAGI (reference sequence). This CDR3 has 13 amino acids. Written as DNA, the CDR3 is TGTGCCAGCAGTTACGACAGGAGCCGTGAAGCTTTCTTT. It encodes CASSYDRSREAFF.

The chain recombines TRBV6-1 with TRBJ2-1; 10 bases match TRBD1. The CDR3 length is 15 residues. The J segment lost 1 base and the V segment lost 7 bases, leaving 4 bases of the junction unmatched. In germline, CDR1 is MNHNS, CDR2 SASEGT. The CDR3: CASTLDRGSYNEQFF. CDR3 DNA sequence: TGTGCCAGCACCTTGGACAGGGGGTCCTACAATGAGCAGTTCTTC.

This chain joins TRBV6-4 and TRBJ1-5; D is unresolved. Deletions cut 4 bases from V and 3 bases from J, with 7 bases between. Per the germline V gene, CDR1 is MRHNA and CDR2 is SNTAGT. This CDR3 has 13 residues. This CDR3 is CASSGEINQPQHF. The CDR3 DNA reads as TGTGCCAGCAGTGGAGAGATCAATCAGCCCCAGCATTTT.

A single count supports this clone. The chain links TRBV2 to TRBJ1-6, with D possibly being TRBD1 (5 bases). Looked up from germline, CDR1 is SNHLY and CDR2 is FYNNEI. V was trimmed by 5 bases and J by 3 bases, leaving 11 bases between them. The CDR3 extends over 15 amino acids. In nucleotides, the CDR3 is TGTGCCAGCAGTCGGGGGGAGGGCTATAATTCACCCCTCCACTTT. Encoded protein: CASSRGEGYNSPLHF.

This chain joins TRBV5-6 and TRBJ1-5, with D unclear. Germline CDR1 and CDR2: SGHDT and YYEEEE. The CDR3 contains 12 residues. V gave up 2 bases and J gave up 6 bases, with 6 bases separating them. CDR3 sequence (DNA): TGTGCCAGCAGCTTTACGGGTCAGCCCCAGCATTTT. This gives the protein CASSFTGQPQHF.

The chain joins TRBV29-1 to TRBJ1-1; a possible D gene is TRBD1 (5 bases). The V end lost 1 base, the J end lost 5 bases, and 14 bases lay between the germline ends. This CDR3 comprises 14 residues. CDR1 SQVTM and CDR2 ANQGSEA come from the germline V gene. The chain's CDR3 is CSVEGAGGWTEAFF. The CDR3 DNA follows: TGCAGCGTTGAAGGGGCCGGGGGTTGGACTGAAGCTTTCTTT.

V and J are TRBV7-8 and TRBJ1-5; TRBD1 matches 10 bases. CDR3 size: 17 residues. J lost 5 bases, V lost 5 bases, and 12 bases had no gene match. Germline assignment: CDR1 SGHVS and CDR2 FQNEAQ. CDR3 region: CASSPYRGQGFDQPQHF. The CDR3 DNA sequence: TGTGCCAGCAGCCCCTATCGGGGACAGGGGTTTGATCAGCCCCAGCATTTT.

This sequence joins TRBV4-2 and TRBJ1-6; D is possibly TRBD1 (5 bases). V lost 4 bases and J lost 10, with 17 bases in between. Germline CDR1 and CDR2: LGHNA and YNFKEQ. This CDR3 has 15 amino acids. CDR3 protein: CASSPSVQGGSPLHF. The CDR3 DNA reads as TGTGCCAGCAGCCCAAGTGTGCAGGGTGGGTCACCCCTCCACTTT.

This clone was picked up one time. This chain connects TRBV5-6 to TRBJ2-5; a weak D match, TRBD1 (5 bases). This CDR3 is 16 amino acids long. The germline V and J ends were trimmed by 0 bases and 2 bases, with 14 bases remaining between them. Germline values: CDR1 SGHDT, CDR2 YYEEEE. The CDR3: CASSLVWGAEQETQYF. CDR3 coding DNA: TGTGCCAGCAGCTTGGTATGGGGCGCCGAACAAGAGACCCAGTACTTC.

The chain couples TRBV13 to TRBJ1-2, with 7 bases lining up with TRBD1. Looked up from germline, CDR1 is PRHDT and CDR2 is FYEKMQ (reference sequence). CDR3 length equals 15 residues. V gave up 5 bases and J gave up 2 bases; unmatched junction bases: 8. For the CDR3, the DNA is TGTGCCAGCAGCGTCAGACAGGGCGACAACTATGGCTACACCTTC. Protein sequence: CASSVRQGDNYGYTF. The entire variable domain, with the rest obtained from reference TRBV13 and TRBJ1-2, is as follows: AAGVIQSPRHLIKEKRETATLKCYPIPRHDTVYWYQQGPGQDPQFLISFYEKMQSDKGSIPDRFSAQQFSDYHSELNMSSLELGDSALYFCASSVRQGDNYGYTFGSGTRLTVV.

The chain employs TRBV10-3 and TRBJ1-1; tentative D call: TRBD1 (6 bases). Germline values: CDR1 ENHRY, CDR2 SYGVKD. The CDR3 runs to 14 residues. Trimming cost V 1 base and J 7 bases, with 13 bases left between them. For the CDR3, the DNA is TGTGCCATCAGTGAGTTATCAGGGGCGGTTGAAGCTTTCTTT. Translation: CAISELSGAVEAFF.

The chain carries TRBV7-8 and TRBJ1-2; 7 nucleotides align to TRBD1. Germline V gives CDR1 SGHVS, CDR2 FQNEAQ. The CDR3 consists of 16 residues. V lost 4 bases and J lost 8; bases outside the gene matches: 16. In DNA, the CDR3 is TGTGCCAGCAGCTATGGGAACAGGGGACCCCCCTCCGGCTACACCTTC. Protein sequence: CASSYGNRGPPSGYTF.

As DNA, the CDR3 is TGTGCCAGCAGTGAAGAAATCTACAGGGCGCGAGGCTATGGCTACACCTTC. Amino acid sequence: CASSEEIYRARGYGYTF. V usage is TRBV6-1 and J usage is TRBJ1-2, with D possibly matching TRBD1 (6 bases). Trimming pared 1 base from V and 4 bases from J, leaving 19 bases between. This CDR3 has 17 residues. Germline CDR1 reads MNHNS; CDR2 reads SASEGT.

This clone was counted only a few times. The gene calls are TRBV11-1 and TRBJ1-1; D remains ambiguous. Trimming stripped 3 bases from V and 1 base from J, with 12 bases between. CDR3 length: 15 residues. The germline V gene encodes CDR1 SGHAT and CDR2 FQDESV (reference sequence). The CDR3: CASSLYLAGNTEAFF. CDR3 bases: TGTGCCAGCAGCTTGTATCTCGCAGGGAACACTGAAGCTTTCTTT. Full variable domain (rest looked up from reference TRBV11-1 and TRBJ1-1): EAEVAQSPRYKITEKSQAVAFWCDPISGHATLYWYRQILGQGPELLVQFQDESVVDDSQLPKDRFSAERLKGVDSTLKIQPAELGDSAMYLCASSLYLAGNTEAFFGQGTRLTVV.

In nucleotides, the CDR3 is TGTGCCAGCAGTTACGGGTGGAGGGACGCCAATCAGCCCCAGCATTTT. This sequence encodes CASSYGWRDANQPQHF. The rearrangement links TRBV6-6 to TRBJ1-5; weak D call: TRBD1 (5 bases). The CDR3 extends over 16 amino acids. V was shortened by 2 bases and J by 3 bases, with 14 bases between the two germline ends. Per the germline V gene, CDR1 is MNHNY and CDR2 is SVGAGI (reference sequence).

The V gene is TRBV6-5, the J gene TRBJ2-7; 9 bases match TRBD1. This CDR3 contains 15 residues. Germline lookup yields CDR1 MNHEY and CDR2 SVGAGI. The junction had 4 bases not matched to a gene; V was cut back by 2 bases and J by 2 bases. This chain's CDR3 is CASSYKDRGPYEQYF. The DNA for the CDR3 is TGTGCCAGCAGTTACAAGGACAGGGGCCCCTACGAGCAGTACTTC.